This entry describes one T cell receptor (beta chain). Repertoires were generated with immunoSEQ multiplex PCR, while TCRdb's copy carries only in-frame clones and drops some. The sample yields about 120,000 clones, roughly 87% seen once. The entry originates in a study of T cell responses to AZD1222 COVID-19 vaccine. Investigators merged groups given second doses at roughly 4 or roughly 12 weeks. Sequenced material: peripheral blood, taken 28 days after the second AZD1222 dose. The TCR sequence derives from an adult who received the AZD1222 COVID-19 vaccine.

CDR3 bases: TGTGCCACCGTAGCGGGGGGGAGCACAGATACGCAGTATTTT. Protein sequence: CATVAGGSTDTQYF. The chain carries TRBV24-1 and TRBJ2-3; TRBD2 matches 11 bases. Germline assignment: CDR1 KGHDR and CDR2 SFDVKD. The V and J ends lost 9 bases and 0 bases, in that order; junction bases with no gene match: 1. The CDR3 is 14 amino acids.